The present T cell receptor (beta chain) was sequenced within a study of T cell responses to AZD1222 COVID-19 vaccine (dated by TCRdb to the early 2020s). At the level of the whole study: Because spike-specific TCR depth and breadth did not differ between the two schedules, AZD1222 recipients who got a second dose at roughly 4 weeks were pooled with those who got a second dose at roughly 12 weeks. TCR sequencing was performed for 230 to 250 trial participants, of whom about 200 were given two doses of AZD1222 and some 25 were given two doses of MenACWY control vaccine. Trial participants were enrolled into age subgroups of 18-55, 56-69 and 70-plus years, which contained 148, 28 and 57 TCR-sequenced participants, respectively.

The sample's time point label is to be understood as: baseline before first vaccination. Vaccinee samples came from UK trials COV001 and COV002, including a single-blind randomized controlled phase 2/3 trial of AZD1222 (ChAdOx1 nCoV-19) in healthy adults. For TCRbeta chain sequencing, PBMC samples from trial participants were taken at day 0 and at day 28 after the second dose. The CDR3 regions of human TCRbeta chains were analyzed by immunosequencing. In the source study's methods: TCRs in the repertoires were matched against a reference library of SARS-CoV-2-specific TCRs that had been generated with the MIRA antigen-specificity platform. Breadth was defined as the fraction of unique TCRs that were SARS-CoV-2-associated, and depth was defined as the fraction of total T cells that were SARS-CoV-2-associated. Using the MIRA data, each spike-specific TCR was assigned both to the spike region to which the TCR was reactive and to a CD4 or CD8 class. Log10-transformed breadth and depth values were compared by one-way ANOVA with Sidak's multiple comparisons tests. What TCRdb holds here is the immuneACCESS table cut down to in-frame rearrangements. Part of the clones is not present; checked against another copy, under half of the missing clones reflect an unresolved V gene, and the others are unexplained. V and J calls and clone size are copied from that table; D and trimming were computed from the DNA. The table for this sample lists approximately 100,000 clones; approximately 91% of them were counted only once. 15% to 20% of the sample rests with the top ten.

The CDR3 runs 14 residues from the cysteine to the phenylalanine. Only the CDR3 part of the read is kept: 42 bases, read in frame from the first base. CDR1 and CDR2 (LNHDA, SQIVND) derive from the germline V gene (reference sequence). Trimming leaves V shorter by 5 bases and J shorter by 7 bases, with the junction holding 7 bases beyond the gene matches. Turning to this clone: This clone's antigen is unknown. There are no base qualities to consult, and no much larger clone falls within one base.

The paper as a whole reports these results and caveats: Epitopes outside the regions mutated in the B.1.351 and B.1.1.7 variants were reportedly recognized by nearly half of the unique spike-specific TCRs. Because no samples from the day 14 peak response were available, repertoires could be characterized only after the peak T cell response. In the small 56-69-year group, the increase in depth fell short of significance, most likely because of low power. A significant rise in spike-specific TCR breadth and depth was observed after two AZD1222 doses relative to day 0 and relative to MenACWY recipients. The vaccine-associated CD4 TCRs covered the entire spike protein, and the dominant responses fell in regions 160-218 and 743-854. Participants were mostly white British, with more females than males. The authors suggested clonal diversity may have been underestimated. Conclusions about previously exposed vaccinees were limited because only a handful of AZD1222 recipients were SARS-CoV-2 seropositive at baseline.

The chain employs TRBV19 and TRBJ1-4; TRBD1 agrees with 7 junctional bases. This receptor was obtained from an adult in good health. Sequenced here: peripheral blood, sampled on day 0 of AZD1222 vaccination. For the CDR3, the sequence is CASSRDRDSEKLFF. The nucleotide sequence is TGTGCCAGTAGTCGAGACAGGGATAGTGAAAAACTGTTTTTT.